This is a list of T cell receptor beta chains from one sample in a study of T cell responses to AZD1222 COVID-19 vaccine. Sequencing used immunoSEQ multiplex PCR; TCRdb keeps in-frame clones, though not all of them. Among approximately 45,000 clones listed, 80% to 90% were seen once. The starting material was peripheral blood, obtained 28 days after the second AZD1222 dose. Receptors were obtained from an adult who received the AZD1222 COVID-19 vaccine. Each CDR3 is given with its conserved first and last residue. A D gene is named only where the DNA matches it firmly. For some rows the clone size is stated as once, few or many, or as a class when expanded; others skip it.

-	TRBD1	TRBJ1-4	TRBV2	TGTGCCAGCAGTATGCAGGGACAGGGAAATGAAAAACTGTTTTTT	CASSMQGQGNEKLFF
few	-	TRBJ2-1	TRBV10-1	TGCGCCAGCAGTGACGGACGCATTAATGAGCAGTTCTTC	CASSDGRINEQFF
-	-	TRBJ1-4	TRBV19	TGTGCCAGTAGTACCCCGGTGGGGAGAAATGAAAAACTGTTTTTT	CASSTPVGRNEKLFF
-	-	TRBJ2-6	TRBV5-4	TGTGCCAGCAGCGGCCTGGGGGGACAGGCCAACGTCCTGACTTTC	CASSGLGGQANVLTF
-	-	TRBJ2-5	TRBV19	TGTGCCAGTAGTAGGGCTAGCAGAGAGACCCAGTACTTC	CASSRASRETQYF
-	TRBD1	TRBJ1-2	TRBV13	TGTGCCAGCAGCCTTGGACAGGGGGCCGGCTATGGCTACACCTTC	CASSLGQGAGYGYTF
-	-	TRBJ2-2	TRBV5-1	TGCGCCAGTAGTGTTGCTGACTCCGGGGAGCTGTTTTTT	CASSVADSGELFF
-	-	TRBJ1-6	TRBV12-3/TRBV12-4	TGTGCCAGCAGTTCGCGTCTTTCACCCCTCCACTTT	CASSSRLSPLHF
-	-	TRBJ1-5	TRBV15	TGTGCCACCAGCAGAGATTATCCCGGAGCGGGGACGCAGCCCCAGCATTTT	CATSRDYPGAGTQPQHF
few	-	TRBJ1-1	TRBV11-2	TGTGCCAGCAGCCTTTCCAGGGGCCCTGAAGCTTTCTTT	CASSLSRGPEAFF